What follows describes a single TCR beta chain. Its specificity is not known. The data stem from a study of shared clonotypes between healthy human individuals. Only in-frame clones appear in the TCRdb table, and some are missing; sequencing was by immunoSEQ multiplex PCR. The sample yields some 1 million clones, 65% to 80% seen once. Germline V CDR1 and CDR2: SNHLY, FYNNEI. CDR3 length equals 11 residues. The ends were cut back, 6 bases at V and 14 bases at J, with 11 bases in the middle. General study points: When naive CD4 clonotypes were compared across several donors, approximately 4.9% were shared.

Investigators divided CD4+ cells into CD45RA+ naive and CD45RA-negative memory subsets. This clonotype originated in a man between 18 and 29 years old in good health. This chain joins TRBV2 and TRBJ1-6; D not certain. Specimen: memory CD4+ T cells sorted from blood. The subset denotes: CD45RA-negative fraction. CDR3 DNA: TGTGCCAGCAGCTCCGGTCTGACCCTCCACTTT. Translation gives CASSSGLTLHF.